These 24 T cell receptor beta chains were sequenced from one sample in a study of Ad26.COV2.S vaccination and SARS-CoV-2 variants. The method was immunoSEQ multiplex PCR; TCRdb's version includes in-frame clones alone and lacks a portion of them. The table shows some 270,000 clones, with about 83% occurring only once. Treatment meaning: some 20 received Ad26.COV2.S at low or high dose, single or two shots; about five received placebo; per-sample allocation not given. On day 63 after the first injection, vaccine and placebo recipients gave samples. This specimen consisted of peripheral blood, obtained in a trial of Ad26.COV2.S vaccine versus placebo. The receptors come from a person aged 18-65 years who received the Ad26.COV2.S COVID-19 vaccine or a placebo.

The chain employs TRBV18 and TRBJ2-7; perhaps TRBD1 as D (6 bases). The CDR3 consists of 15 residues. CDR1 is KGHSH and CDR2 is LQKENI in the germline V gene. Deletions cut 2 bases from V and 3 bases from J, with 14 bases between. CDR3 sequence reads: CASSPNGVDSYEQYV. The CDR3 nucleotides are TGTGCCAGCTCACCAAACGGGGTGGACAGCTACGAGCAGTACGTC.

The rearrangement links TRBV6-2 or TRBV6-3 to TRBJ2-2, with 13 positions matching TRBD2. After removal of 4 bases from V and 5 bases from J, the junction contained 4 bases not matched to a gene. This CDR3 contains 16 residues. CDR1 and CDR2 (germline): MNHEY, SVGEGT. This CDR3 reads CASSSLAGGQTGELFF. The CDR3 bases are TGTGCCAGCAGTTCACTAGCGGGAGGGCAGACCGGGGAGCTGTTTTTT.

Remarks on this clone: Additional DNA sequences in this sample encode the identical CDR3. The genes are TRBV19 and TRBJ1-1; D gene unclear. The CDR3 has 14 amino acids. Germline V CDR1 and CDR2: LNHDA, SQIVND (reference sequence). The V and J ends lost 1 base and 0 bases respectively, with 6 bases between them. Here the CDR3 reads CASSIGRVNTEAFF. The CDR3 DNA follows: TGTGCCAGTAGTATAGGACGTGTGAACACTGAAGCTTTCTTT. The full variable domain, its missing parts supplied by reference TRBV19 and TRBJ1-1, is DGGITQSPKYLFRKEGQNVTLSCEQNLNHDAMYWYRQDPGQGLRLIYYSQIVNDFQKGDIAEGYSVSREKKESFPLTVTSAQKNPTAFYLCASSIGRVNTEAFFGQGTRLTVV.

J is TRBJ1-1 and V is TRBV11-3; D call uncertain. CDR1 SGHNT and CDR2 YENEEA come from the germline V gene. V gave up 1 base and J gave up 1 base, with 7 bases separating them. The CDR3 runs to 14 residues. CDR3 region: CASSLGLGNTEAFF. In DNA form, the CDR3 reads TGTGCCAGCAGCTTAGGACTCGGGAACACTGAAGCTTTCTTT.

The chain carries TRBV4-3 and TRBJ2-7, with 9 nucleotides matching TRBD2. Germline-derived CDR1 and CDR2 are LGHNA and YSLEER. This CDR3 spans 15 amino acids. The junction had 6 bases not matched to a gene; V was cut back by 2 bases and J by 4 bases. The CDR3: CASSQLAGVTYEQYF. The CDR3 DNA sequence: TGCGCCAGCAGCCAATTAGCGGGGGTCACGTACGAGCAGTACTTC.

This clone was recorded only once. The chain combines TRBV6-5 with TRBJ1-6, with D possibly being TRBD1 (5 bases). The CDR3 has 14 amino acids. The V end was cut by 7 bases, the J end by 5 bases, with 12 bases between. CDR1 MNHEY and CDR2 SVGAGI come from the germline V gene. The CDR3 region has the DNA TGTGCCAGCACCCCGGGACGAAATAATTCACCCCTCCACTTT. It specifies CASTPGRNNSPLHF.

Many counts were recorded for this clone. This chain uses TRBV7-2 with TRBJ2-7; 7 bases are a match to TRBD2. The germline V gene encodes CDR1 SGHTA and CDR2 FQGNSA. The CDR3 is made up of 16 amino acids. V gave up 1 base and J gave up 4 bases; unmatched junction bases: 10. DNA for the CDR3: TGTGCCAGCAGCTTAGACCTAACCGGGACTAAATACGAGCAGTACTTC. Translating it yields CASSLDLTGTKYEQYF.

CDR3 protein: CATSRGTGLGEYF. DNA for the CDR3: TGTGCCACCAGCAGAGGGACAGGGTTGGGGGAGTACTTC. This chain joins TRBV15 and TRBJ2-7; 8 bases are shared with TRBD1. The CDR3 has 13 amino acids. The V gene's germline CDR1 is LNHNV and CDR2 YYDKDF (reference sequence). Unmatched junction bases numbered 7, after V lost 1 base and J lost 11 bases.

A single count supports this clone. J is TRBJ1-4 and V is TRBV7-8; 11 positions match TRBD1. Trimming cost V 3 bases and J 4 bases; bases outside gene matches: 4. There are 16 residues in the CDR3. Germline values: CDR1 SGHVS, CDR2 FQNEAQ. The CDR3 loop is CASSLDRGHGNEKLFF. CDR3 DNA: TGTGCCAGCAGCTTGGACAGGGGGCATGGTAATGAAAAACTGTTTTTT.

The chain carries TRBV18 and TRBJ2-1; maybe TRBD2 (5 bases). The CDR3 is made up of 15 amino acids. CDR1 is KGHSH, CDR2 LQKENI, per germline. V was cut by 4 bases and J by 7 bases, with 17 bases left in between. CDR3 in amino acids: CASSLLGPPGNEQFF. DNA of the CDR3: TGTGCCAGCTCACTTCTGGGCCCTCCGGGGAATGAGCAGTTCTTC.

The V gene is TRBV9, the J gene TRBJ2-5, with TRBD2 matching over 8 bases. Germline CDR1 and CDR2: SGDLS and YYNGEE. The ends lost 3 bases at V and 3 bases at J; junction bases unmatched: 7. CDR3 length: 15 residues. CDR3 nucleotides: TGTGCCAGCAGCGGGCGGGGGGCCTTGGAAGAGACCCAGTACTTC. The encoded protein is CASSGRGALEETQYF. Full variable domain (rest looked up from reference TRBV9 and TRBJ2-5): DSGVTQTPKHLITATGQRVTLRCSPRSGDLSVYWYQQSLDQGLQFLIQYYNGEERAKGNILERFSAQQFPDLHSELNLSSLELGDSALYFCASSGRGALEETQYFGPGTRLLVL.

This clone was observed a few times. This sequence joins TRBV3-1 (or the pseudogene TRBV3-2) and TRBJ2-5; no clear D. Trimming removed 3 bases from V and 5 bases from J, with 7 bases in between. Germline lookup yields CDR1 LGHDT and CDR2 YNNKEL (reference sequence). The CDR3 has 12 amino acids. The CDR3 region has the DNA TGTGCCAGCAGCCAGGGGTGGGAGACCCAGTACTTC. Its translation: CASSQGWETQYF.

The chain joins TRBV6-5 to TRBJ2-7; D possibly matches TRBD1 or TRBD2 (5 bases each). The CDR3 consists of 11 residues. Between the trimmed V and J ends, which lost 8 bases and 6 bases, there was a span of 11 bases. Germline lookup yields CDR1 MNHEY and CDR2 SVGAGI. The CDR3 here is CASSKGSEQYF. DNA for the CDR3: TGTGCCAGCTCCAAGGGGAGCGAGCAGTACTTC.

The chain joins TRBV6-5 to TRBJ1-2; maybe TRBD1 (6 bases). The CDR3 loop spans 14 amino acids. The V end lost 7 bases, the J end lost 9 bases, and 21 bases lay between the germline ends. The V gene's germline CDR1 is MNHEY and CDR2 SVGAGI. CDR3 coding DNA: TGTGCCAGCATAACGGGCAGGGGCATAGGGAGCTACACCTTC. Translated: CASITGRGIGSYTF.

The chain has TRBV20-1 and TRBJ2-3; the match to TRBD2 covers 12 bases. The CDR3 is made up of 18 amino acids. The germline V gene encodes CDR1 DFQATT and CDR2 SNEGSKA (reference sequence). The ends lost 3 bases at V and 2 bases at J; junction bases unmatched: 12. The CDR3 spells CSASVTSGSRGNTDTQYF. The CDR3 coding sequence is TGCAGTGCTAGTGTGACTAGCGGGAGTAGGGGCAACACAGATACGCAGTATTTT.

The V gene is TRBV6-2 or TRBV6-3, the J gene TRBJ2-3; D assignment may be TRBD1 or TRBD2 (5 bases each). The germline V and J ends were trimmed by 2 bases and 3 bases, with 12 bases remaining between them. The CDR3 runs 15 residues. Germline V lookup: CDR1 MNHEY, CDR2 SVGEGT. This CDR3 is CASSYTGTVTDTQYF. CDR3 DNA sequence: TGTGCCAGCAGTTACACCGGGACGGTGACAGATACGCAGTATTTT.

The chain has TRBV25-1 and TRBJ1-2; 7 bases align to TRBD1. CDR3 length: 14 residues. In germline, CDR1 is MGHDK, CDR2 SYGVNS. V was pared by 2 bases and J by 5 bases, with 5 bases of the junction left unmatched. This CDR3 reads CASSERQGGYGYTF. In nucleotides, the CDR3 is TGTGCCAGCAGTGAACGGCAGGGGGGTTATGGCTACACCTTC.

The count of this clone is one. The rearrangement links TRBV29-1 to TRBJ2-7; D perhaps matches TRBD1 (6 bases). Trimming stripped 7 bases from V and 7 bases from J, with 8 bases between. CDR3 size: 9 residues. Germline V gene data show CDR1 as SQVTM and CDR2 as ANQGSEA. CDR3 amino acids: CSEQGEQYV. The CDR3, as DNA: TGCAGCGAGCAGGGGGAGCAGTACGTC.

The chain is built from TRBV28 and TRBJ2-5; D possibly corresponds to TRBD1 (6 bases). The germline CDR1 and CDR2 sequences are MDHEN and SYDVKM. The CDR3 sequence is 17 residues long. Trimming took 7 bases from V and 5 from J, leaving 26 bases between them. CDR3 region: CASTPPQGHFLGETQYF. The CDR3 region has the DNA TGTGCCAGCACTCCACCTCAGGGGCACTTTTTGGGGGAGACCCAGTACTTC.

The chain combines TRBV19 with TRBJ1-6; TRBD1 matches 9 bases. The V gene's germline CDR1 is LNHDA and CDR2 SQIVND (reference sequence). This CDR3 is built from 15 residues. V shed 6 bases and J 7 bases; nucleotides not matched to a gene: 7. Written as DNA, the CDR3 is TGTGCCAGTAGACGCGGGACAGGGCAGAATTCACCCCTCCACTTT. It specifies CASRRGTGQNSPLHF.

This rearrangement joins TRBV5-8 to TRBJ2-1; D uncertain. CDR3 length equals 15 residues. V gave up 0 bases and J gave up 4 bases, with 11 bases separating them. CDR1 is SGHTS, CDR2 YDEGEE, per germline. CDR3 sequence reads: CASSLGLVSYNEQFF. In nucleotides, the CDR3 is TGTGCCAGCAGCTTGGGGCTAGTATCATACAATGAGCAGTTCTTC.

As DNA, the CDR3 is TGTGCCAGCAGCTTAGTCGGGGCTAGCACAGATACGCAGTATTTT. This sequence encodes CASSLVGASTDTQYF. This chain uses TRBV11-2 with TRBJ2-3; the D call may be TRBD1 or TRBD2 (5 bases each). The CDR3 loop spans 15 amino acids. Between the trimmed V and J ends, which lost 1 base and 0 bases, there was a span of 8 bases. Per the germline V gene, CDR1 is SGHAT and CDR2 is FQNNGV. Combining the CDR3 with reference TRBV11-2 and TRBJ2-3 gives the whole variable domain EAGVAQSPRYKIIEKRQSVAFWCNPISGHATLYWYQQILGQGPKLLIQFQNNGVVDDSQLPKDRFSAERLKGVDSTLKIQPAKLEDSAVYLCASSLVGASTDTQYFGPGTRLTVL.

The DNA for the CDR3 is TGTGCCATCAGTGAGTCGATTGAGACCCAGTACTTC. It codes for CAISESIETQYF. V gene TRBV10-3 combines with J gene TRBJ2-5; D remains unclear. V dropped 0 bases and J dropped 5 bases, with 4 bases sitting between them. The CDR3 has 12 amino acids. The V gene's germline CDR1 is ENHRY and CDR2 SYGVKD.

J is TRBJ1-2 and V is TRBV9, with D tentatively TRBD1 (5 bases). Trimming pared 0 bases from V and 4 bases from J, leaving 10 bases between. The CDR3 loop spans 14 amino acids. Germline CDR1 is SGDLS and CDR2 is YYNGEE. The CDR3 reads CASSVGQGPYGYTF. The CDR3 DNA reads TGTGCCAGCAGCGTAGGGCAGGGCCCCTATGGCTACACCTTC.